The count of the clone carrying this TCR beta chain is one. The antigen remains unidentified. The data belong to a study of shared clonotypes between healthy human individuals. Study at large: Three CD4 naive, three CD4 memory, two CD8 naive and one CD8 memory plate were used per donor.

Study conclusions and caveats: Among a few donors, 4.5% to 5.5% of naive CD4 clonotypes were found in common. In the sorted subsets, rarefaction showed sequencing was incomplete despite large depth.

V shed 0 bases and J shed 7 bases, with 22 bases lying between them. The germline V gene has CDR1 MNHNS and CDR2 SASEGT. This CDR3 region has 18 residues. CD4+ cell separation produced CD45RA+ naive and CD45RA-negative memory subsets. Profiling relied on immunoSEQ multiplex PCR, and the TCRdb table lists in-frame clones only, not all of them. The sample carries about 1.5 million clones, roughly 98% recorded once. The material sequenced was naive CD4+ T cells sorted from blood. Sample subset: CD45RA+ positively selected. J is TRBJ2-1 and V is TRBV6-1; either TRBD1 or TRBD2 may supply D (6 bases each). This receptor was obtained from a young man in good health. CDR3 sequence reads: CASSEARFGWQGTNEQFF. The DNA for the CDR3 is TGTGCCAGCAGTGAAGCGCGGTTCGGTTGGCAGGGGACTAATGAGCAGTTCTTC.